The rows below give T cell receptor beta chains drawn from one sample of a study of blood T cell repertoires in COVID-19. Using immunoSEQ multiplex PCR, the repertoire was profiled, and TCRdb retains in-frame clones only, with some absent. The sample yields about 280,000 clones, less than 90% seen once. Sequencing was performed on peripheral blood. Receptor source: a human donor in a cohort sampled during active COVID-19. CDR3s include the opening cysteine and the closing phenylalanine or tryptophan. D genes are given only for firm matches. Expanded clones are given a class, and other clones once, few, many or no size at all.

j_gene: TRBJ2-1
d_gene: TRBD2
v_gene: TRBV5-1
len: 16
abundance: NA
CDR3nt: TGCGCCAGCAGCTTGGGGGGACTAGACCTAGGCAATGAGCAGTTCTTC
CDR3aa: CASSLGGLDLGNEQFF

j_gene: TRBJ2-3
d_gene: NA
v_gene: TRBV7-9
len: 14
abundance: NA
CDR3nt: TGTGCCACCTCTAGCGCCCGCCTCACAGATACGCAGTATTTT
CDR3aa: CATSSARLTDTQYF

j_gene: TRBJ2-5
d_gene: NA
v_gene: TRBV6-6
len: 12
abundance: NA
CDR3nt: TGTGCCAGCAGTTACCTCAGGGAGACCCAGTACTTC
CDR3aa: CASSYLRETQYF

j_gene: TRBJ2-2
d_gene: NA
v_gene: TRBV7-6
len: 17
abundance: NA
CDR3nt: TGTGCCAGCAGCTTAGCCGACATCGCCGCGAACACCGGGGAGCTGTTTTTT
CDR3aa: CASSLADIAANTGELFF

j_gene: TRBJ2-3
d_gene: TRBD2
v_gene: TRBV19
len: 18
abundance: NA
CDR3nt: TGTGCCAGTAGTACTGGACTAGCGGGAGAGTCGAGCTGGGATACGCAGTATTTT
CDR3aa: CASSTGLAGESSWDTQYF

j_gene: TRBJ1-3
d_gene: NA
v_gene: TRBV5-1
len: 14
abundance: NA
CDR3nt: TGCGCCAGCAGCTTGACAGGGTCTGGAAACACCATATATTTT
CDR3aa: CASSLTGSGNTIYF

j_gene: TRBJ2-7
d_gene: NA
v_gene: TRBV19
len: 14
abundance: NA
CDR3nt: TGTGCCAGTAGTGGGCAGGGGCGCTCCTACGAGCAGTACTTC
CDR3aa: CASSGQGRSYEQYF

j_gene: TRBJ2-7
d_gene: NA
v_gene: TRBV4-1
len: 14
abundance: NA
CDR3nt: TGCGCCAGCAGCCAGGATCTAGCGATTTACGAGCAGTACTTC
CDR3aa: CASSQDLAIYEQYF

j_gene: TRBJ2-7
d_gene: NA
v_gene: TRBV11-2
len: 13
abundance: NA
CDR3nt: TGTGCCAGCAGCTTAGTTGGGGCGGACGAGCAGTACTTC
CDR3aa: CASSLVGADEQYF

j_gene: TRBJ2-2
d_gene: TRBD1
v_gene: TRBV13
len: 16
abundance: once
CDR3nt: TGTGCCAGCAGCGACGGTAGGACAGGCGGTGCCGGGGAGCTGTTTTTT
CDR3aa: CASSDGRTGGAGELFF

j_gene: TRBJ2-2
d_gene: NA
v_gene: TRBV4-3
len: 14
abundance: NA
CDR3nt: TGCGCCAGCAGCCAAGAGTGGGCCACCGGGGAGCTGTTTTTT
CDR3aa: CASSQEWATGELFF

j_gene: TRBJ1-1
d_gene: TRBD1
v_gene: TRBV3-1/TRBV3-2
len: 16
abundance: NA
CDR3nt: TGTGCCAGCAGCCCATACAGGGGCCGGGGGAACACTGAAGCTTTCTTT
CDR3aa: CASSPYRGRGNTEAFF

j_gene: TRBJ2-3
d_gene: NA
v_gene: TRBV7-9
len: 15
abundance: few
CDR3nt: TGTGCCAGCAGCTTTAGGAGGCGGAACACAGATACGCAGTATTTT
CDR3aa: CASSFRRRNTDTQYF

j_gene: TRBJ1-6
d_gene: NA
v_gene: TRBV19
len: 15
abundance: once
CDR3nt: TGTGCCAGCCGCCACGAGACAGGATTAAATTCACCCCTCCACTTT
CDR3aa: CASRHETGLNSPLHF

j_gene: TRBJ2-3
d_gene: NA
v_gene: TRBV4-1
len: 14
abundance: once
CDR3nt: TGCGCCAGCAGCCCTAGCACGAGCACAGATACGCAGTATTTT
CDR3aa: CASSPSTSTDTQYF

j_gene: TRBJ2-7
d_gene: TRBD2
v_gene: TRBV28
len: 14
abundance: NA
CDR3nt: TGTGCCAGCAGCTTCGGACTAGCGGCCTACGAGCAGTACTTC
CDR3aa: CASSFGLAAYEQYF

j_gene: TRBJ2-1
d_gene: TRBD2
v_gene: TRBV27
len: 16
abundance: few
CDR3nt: TGTGCCAGCAGTCTCATAGGACTAGCGGGAGGAGGTGAGCAGTTCTTC
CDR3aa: CASSLIGLAGGGEQFF

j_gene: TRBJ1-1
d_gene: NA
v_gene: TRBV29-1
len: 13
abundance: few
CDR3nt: TGCAGCGTTTACGAGGACAGGAACACTGAAGCTTTCTTT
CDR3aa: CSVYEDRNTEAFF

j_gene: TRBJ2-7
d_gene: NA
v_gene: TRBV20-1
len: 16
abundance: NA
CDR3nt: TGCAGTGCTAGTCCTTTCCGGGAAGCCTCCTTGGGCGAGCAGTACTTC
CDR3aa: CSASPFREASLGEQYF

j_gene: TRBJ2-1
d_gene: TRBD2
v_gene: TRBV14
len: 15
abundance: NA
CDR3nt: TGTGCCAGCAGCCAAGGGCTAGCGGGAGGAGTTGAGCAGTTCTTC
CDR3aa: CASSQGLAGGVEQFF

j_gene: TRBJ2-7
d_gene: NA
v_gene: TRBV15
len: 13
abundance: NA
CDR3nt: TGTGCCACCAGCAGAGATCAAGGGAGCGAGCAGTACTTC
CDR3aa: CATSRDQGSEQYF

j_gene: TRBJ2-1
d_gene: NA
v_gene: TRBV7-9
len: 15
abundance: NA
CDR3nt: TGTGCCAGCAGCAACAGGGTTGTGATCTACAATGAGCAGTTCTTC
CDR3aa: CASSNRVVIYNEQFF

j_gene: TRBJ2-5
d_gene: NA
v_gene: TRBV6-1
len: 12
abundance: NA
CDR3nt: TGTGCCAGCAGTGAATTTTCTCGGACCCAGTACTTC
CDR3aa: CASSEFSRTQYF

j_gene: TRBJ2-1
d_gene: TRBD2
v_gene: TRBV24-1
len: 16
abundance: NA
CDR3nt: TGTGCCACCAGTGATTCCGGACTAGCGGAATACAATGAGCAGTTCTTC
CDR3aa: CATSDSGLAEYNEQFF

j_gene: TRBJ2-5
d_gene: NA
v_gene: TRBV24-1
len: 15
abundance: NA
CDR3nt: TGTGCCACCAGTGAAAAGGGGGGGGCGGCGGAGACCCAGTACTTC
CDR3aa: CATSEKGGAAETQYF

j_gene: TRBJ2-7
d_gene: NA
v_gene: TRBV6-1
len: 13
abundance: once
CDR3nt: TGTGCCAGCAGACCGACTAGAGGCTACGAGCAGTACTTC
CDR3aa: CASRPTRGYEQYF

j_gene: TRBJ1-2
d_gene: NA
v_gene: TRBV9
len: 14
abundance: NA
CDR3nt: TGTGCCAGCAGCGGGGAGCTACCCCCCTATGGCTACACCTTC
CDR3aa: CASSGELPPYGYTF

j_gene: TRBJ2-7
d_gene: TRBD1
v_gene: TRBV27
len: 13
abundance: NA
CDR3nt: TGTGCCAGCAAAAGACAGGGTGGCTACGAGCAGTACTTC
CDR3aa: CASKRQGGYEQYF

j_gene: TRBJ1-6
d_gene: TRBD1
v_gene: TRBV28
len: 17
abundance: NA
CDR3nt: TGTGCCAGCAGTTCGGCGCCCGTCGCAGGGGGAAATTCACCCCTCCACTTT
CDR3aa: CASSSAPVAGGNSPLHF

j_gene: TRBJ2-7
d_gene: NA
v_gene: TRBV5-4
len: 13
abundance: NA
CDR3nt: TGTGCCAGCAGCTTCTACAGTATTAACGAGCAGTACTTC
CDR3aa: CASSFYSINEQYF

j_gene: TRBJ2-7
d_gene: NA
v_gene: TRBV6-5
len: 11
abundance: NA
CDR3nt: TGTGCCAGCAGCCAGGGGACGGCACAGTACTTC
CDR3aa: CASSQGTAQYF

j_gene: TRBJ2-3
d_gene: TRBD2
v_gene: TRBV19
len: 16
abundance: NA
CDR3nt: TGTGCCAGTACCCCCTCGCGACTAGCGGGAACAGATACGCAGTATTTT
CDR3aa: CASTPSRLAGTDTQYF

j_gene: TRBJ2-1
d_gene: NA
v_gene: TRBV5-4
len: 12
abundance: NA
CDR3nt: TGTGCCAGCAGCTTGCAGGCACCTGAGCAGTTCTTC
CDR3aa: CASSLQAPEQFF

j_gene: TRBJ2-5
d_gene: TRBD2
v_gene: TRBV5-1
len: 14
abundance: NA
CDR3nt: TGCGCCAGCACTATAGCGGGATCCCAAGAGACCCAGTACTTC
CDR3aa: CASTIAGSQETQYF

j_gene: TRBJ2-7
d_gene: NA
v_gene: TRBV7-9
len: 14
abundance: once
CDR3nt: TGTGCCAGCAGCCCGCCCGGTACGTATTACGAGCAGTACTTC
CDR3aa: CASSPPGTYYEQYF

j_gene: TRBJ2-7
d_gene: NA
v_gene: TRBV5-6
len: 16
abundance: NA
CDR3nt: TGTGCCAGCAGCTTAAGGAGCCACCTTCCCACCTACGAGCAGTACTTC
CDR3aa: CASSLRSHLPTYEQYF

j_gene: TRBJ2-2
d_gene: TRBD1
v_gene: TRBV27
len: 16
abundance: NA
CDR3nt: TGTGCCAGCACTCATACAGGACAGGGGGCAGGTGGGGAGCTGTTTTTT
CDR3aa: CASTHTGQGAGGELFF

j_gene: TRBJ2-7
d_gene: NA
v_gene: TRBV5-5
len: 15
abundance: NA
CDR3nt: TGTGCCAGCAGCTTGGGAGCTTTAGGAGCTTACGAGCAGTACTTC
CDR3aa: CASSLGALGAYEQYF

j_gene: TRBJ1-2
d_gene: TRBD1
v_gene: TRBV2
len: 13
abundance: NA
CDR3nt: TGTGCCAGCATATTCGAGGGGGCCTATGGCTACACCTTC
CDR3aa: CASIFEGAYGYTF

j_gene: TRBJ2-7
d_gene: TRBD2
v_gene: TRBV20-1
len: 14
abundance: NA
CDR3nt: TGCAGTGCTAGTGTGCGGGAGGGCCTGGGGGAGCAGTACTTC
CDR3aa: CSASVREGLGEQYF

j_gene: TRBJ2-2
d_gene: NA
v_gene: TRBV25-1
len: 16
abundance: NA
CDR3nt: TGTGCCAGCACCGCTAAGGGAACGGGAGACCCCGGGGAGCTGTTTTTT
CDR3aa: CASTAKGTGDPGELFF

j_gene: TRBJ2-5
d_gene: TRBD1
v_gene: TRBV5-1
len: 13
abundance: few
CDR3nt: TGCGCCAGCAGCTTCGGGACAGAAGAGACCCAGTACTTC
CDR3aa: CASSFGTEETQYF

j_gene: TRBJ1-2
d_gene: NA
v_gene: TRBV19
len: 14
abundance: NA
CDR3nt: TGTGCCAGTAGTTCAAGGGGGTCCAACTATGGCTACACCTTC
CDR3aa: CASSSRGSNYGYTF

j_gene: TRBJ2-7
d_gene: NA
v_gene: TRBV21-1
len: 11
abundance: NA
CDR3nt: TGTGCCAGCAGCACTGTCTACGAGCAGTACTTC
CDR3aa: CASSTVYEQYF

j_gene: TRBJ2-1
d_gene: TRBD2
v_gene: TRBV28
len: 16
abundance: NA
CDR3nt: TGTGCCAGCAGTTCTCGGACTAGCGGGACACTTATAGAGCAGTTCTTC
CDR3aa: CASSSRTSGTLIEQFF

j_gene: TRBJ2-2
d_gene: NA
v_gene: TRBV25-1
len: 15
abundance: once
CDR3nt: TGTGCCAGCAGCCCTCGGGGGGCGTCGACCGGGGAGCTGTTTTTT
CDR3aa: CASSPRGASTGELFF

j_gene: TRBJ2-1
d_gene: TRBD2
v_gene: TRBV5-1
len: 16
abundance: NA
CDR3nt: TGCGCCAGCAGCTTGGGAGGACTAGCGGATTACAATGAGCAGTTCTTC
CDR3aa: CASSLGGLADYNEQFF

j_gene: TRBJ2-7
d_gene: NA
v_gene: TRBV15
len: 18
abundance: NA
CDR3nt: TGTGCCACCAGCAGAGAACCAGCGGCTTCCACCCTCTCCTACGAGCAGTACTTC
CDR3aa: CATSREPAASTLSYEQYF

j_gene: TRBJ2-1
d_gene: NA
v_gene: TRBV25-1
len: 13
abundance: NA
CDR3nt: TGTGCCAGCAGCCTGGTAGAAGTTAGTGAGCAGTTCTTC
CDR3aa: CASSLVEVSEQFF

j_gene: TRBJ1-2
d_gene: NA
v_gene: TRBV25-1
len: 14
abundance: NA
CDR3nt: TGTGCCAGCAGTGAGACGGGGATCTTCTATGGCTACACCTTC
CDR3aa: CASSETGIFYGYTF

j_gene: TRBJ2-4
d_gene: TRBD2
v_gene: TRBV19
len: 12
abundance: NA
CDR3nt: TGTGCCAGTAGTACGGGGGGGAGCATTCAGTACTTC
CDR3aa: CASSTGGSIQYF

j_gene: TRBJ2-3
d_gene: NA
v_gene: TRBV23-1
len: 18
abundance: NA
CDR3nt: TGCGCCAGCAGTCAATCTCAGGTGGTAGCGAGAAGCACAGATACGCAGTATTTT
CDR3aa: CASSQSQVVARSTDTQYF

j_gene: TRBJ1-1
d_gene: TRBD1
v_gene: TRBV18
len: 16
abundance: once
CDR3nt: TGTGCCAGCTCACCACCAGACAGGGGAATGAACACTGAAGCTTTCTTT
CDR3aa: CASSPPDRGMNTEAFF